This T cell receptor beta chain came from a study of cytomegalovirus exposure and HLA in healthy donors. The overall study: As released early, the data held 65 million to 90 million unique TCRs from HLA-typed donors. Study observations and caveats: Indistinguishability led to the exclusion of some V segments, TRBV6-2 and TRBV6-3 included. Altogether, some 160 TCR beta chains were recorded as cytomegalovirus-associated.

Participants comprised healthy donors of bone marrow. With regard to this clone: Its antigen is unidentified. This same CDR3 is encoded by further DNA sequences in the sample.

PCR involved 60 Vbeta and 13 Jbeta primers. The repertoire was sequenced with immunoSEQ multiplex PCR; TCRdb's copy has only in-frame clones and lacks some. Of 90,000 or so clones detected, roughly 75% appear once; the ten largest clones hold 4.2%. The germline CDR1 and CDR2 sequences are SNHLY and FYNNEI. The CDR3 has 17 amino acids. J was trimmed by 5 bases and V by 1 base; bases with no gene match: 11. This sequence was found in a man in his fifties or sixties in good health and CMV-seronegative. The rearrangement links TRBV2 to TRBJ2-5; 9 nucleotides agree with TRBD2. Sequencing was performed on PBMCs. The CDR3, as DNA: TGTGCCAGCAGTGAAGGGCGGGGGGGCCCGGGGGGGGAGACCCAGTACTTC. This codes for CASSEGRGGPGGETQYF.